What follows are 19 T cell receptor beta chains derived from one specimen sequenced in a study of blood T cells in healthy people across ages. A sample-barcoded 5' primer and a J-beta primer mix were used in a second PCR of roughly 6 to 11 cycles. In TCRdb, the 5' RACE reads were re-called with MiXCR into one record per CDR3 protein. The repertoire consists of 1,500,000 or so distinct CDR3 sequences, with 59% occurring once and the leading ten covering under 8.5%. The sample comprised blood. The receptors derive from a man aged 18 to 29 in good health.

The chain joins TRBV15 to TRBJ2-3; 10 nucleotides agree with TRBD1. Unmatched junction bases numbered 10, after V lost 1 base and J lost 0 bases. CDR1 and CDR2 from the germline V gene are LNHNV and YYDKDF (reference sequence). The CDR3 spans 19 residues. The CDR3 loop reads CATSRGAGTGDSSTDTQYF. The CDR3 region has the DNA TGTGCCACCAGCAGAGGAGCCGGGACAGGGGATTCCAGCACAGATACGCAGTATTTT. Drawing the rest from reference TRBV15 and TRBJ2-3, the complete variable domain is DAMVIQNPRYQVTQFGKPVTLSCSQTLNHNVMYWYQQKSSQAPKLLFHYYDKDFNNEADTPDNFQSRRPNTSFCFLDIRSPGLGDTAMYLCATSRGAGTGDSSTDTQYFGPGTRLTVL.

The gene calls are TRBV5-1 and TRBJ2-7; D assignment may be TRBD1 or TRBD2 (5 bases each). Germline loops: CDR1 SGHRS, CDR2 YFSETQ. CDR3 length equals 16 residues. Trimming took off 3 bases at V and 2 bases at J, with 18 bases between the two ends. The CDR3 loop reads CASSSGDLYRPYEQYF. The CDR3 DNA is TGCGCCAGCAGCTCCGGGGACCTCTACAGGCCCTACGAGCAGTACTTC.

The rearrangement links TRBV5-5 to TRBJ1-1, with D maybe TRBD1 (5 bases). Germline V gives CDR1 SGHKS, CDR2 YYEKEE (reference sequence). CDR3 length equals 15 residues. The V end lost 4 bases, the J end lost 0 bases, and 13 bases lay between the germline ends. The DNA for the CDR3 is TGTGCCAGCAGCCCCCGACAGTACATGAACACTGAAGCTTTCTTT. Translation gives CASSPRQYMNTEAFF.

Note on this clonotype: A junction boundary mismatches the germline segment, possibly from a read error. V is TRBV29-1 and J is TRBJ2-1, with D maybe TRBD1 (5 bases). In germline, CDR1 is SQVTM, CDR2 ANQGSEA. The CDR3 extends over 14 amino acids. CDR3 coding DNA: TGCAGCGCTGAAGGGGTGGACTCCTACAATGAGCAGTTCTTC. It codes for CSAEGVDSYNEQFF.

The chain carries TRBV2 and TRBJ2-1; D perhaps matches TRBD2 (5 bases). Germline V gene lookup returns CDR1 SNHLY and CDR2 FYNNEI. The CDR3 contains 13 residues. V was cut by 8 bases and J by 12 bases, with 20 bases left in between. The DNA for the CDR3 is TGTGCCAGCCGCCCGGCGCGGGTGAGTGGGCAGTTCTTC. Translating gives CASRPARVSGQFF.

This clonotype was recorded a few times. V usage is TRBV29-1 and J usage is TRBJ2-2, with 7 bases matching TRBD2. CDR1 and CDR2 (germline): SQVTM, ANQGSEA. This CDR3 spans 12 amino acids. Trimming cost V 7 bases and J 1 base; bases outside gene matches: 0. The chain's CDR3 is CSGGGNTGELFF. The CDR3 DNA is TGCAGCGGGGGGGGGAACACCGGGGAGCTGTTTTTT.

Only a few counts were recorded for this clonotype. The gene calls are TRBV20-1 and TRBJ2-1, with 8 positions matching TRBD1. The CDR3 consists of 12 residues. V was clipped by 6 bases and J by 8 bases; unmatched bases: 6. Germline values: CDR1 DFQATT, CDR2 SNEGSKA (reference sequence). In DNA, the CDR3 is TGCAGTGCAACCGGGACAGGTTATGAGCAGTTCTTC. Translated, it gives CSATGTGYEQFF.

This clonotype was seen a handful of times. The CDR3 spells CASSQMSGGSYEQYF. The CDR3 region has the DNA TGCGCCAGCAGCCAAATGAGCGGGGGGTCCTACGAGCAGTACTTC. The genes are TRBV4-1 and TRBJ2-7, with 9 bases matching TRBD2. The ends lost 2 bases at V and 1 base at J; junction bases unmatched: 3. Germline V lookup: CDR1 MGHRA, CDR2 YSYEKL. CDR3 length equals 15 residues.

This clonotype was seen a handful of times. The chain is built from TRBV29-1 and TRBJ1-2; D call uncertain. The germline CDR1 and CDR2 sequences are SQVTM and ANQGSEA. The CDR3 length is 12 residues. V lost 4 bases and J lost 0, with 6 bases in between. This CDR3 reads CSVVDANYGYTF. The CDR3 region has the DNA TGCAGCGTTGTTGACGCTAACTATGGCTACACCTTC.

The V and J genes are TRBV6-6 and TRBJ2-4, with D possibly being TRBD1 (7 bases). The J call may be wrong; the DNA end is better matched by TRBJ2-7. CDR1 is MNHNY, CDR2 SVGAGI, per germline (reference sequence). The CDR3 has 12 residues. CDR3 in DNA: TGTGCCAGCAGGACAGGGAGGTACGAGCAGTACTTC. Its translation is CASRTGRYEQYF.

The chain carries TRBV9 and TRBJ2-4; no firm D call. The J call may not be correct, given that the DNA end is closer to TRBJ2-7. The CDR3 runs to 14 residues. The V gene's germline CDR1 is SGDLS and CDR2 YYNGEE. This chain's CDR3 is CASSVETNPNEQYF. CDR3 nucleotide sequence: TGTGCCAGCAGCGTAGAAACTAACCCCAACGAGCAGTACTTC.

The rearrangement links TRBV12-3 or TRBV12-4 to TRBJ2-3; 12 bases agree with TRBD2. The V segment lost 4 bases and the J segment 6 bases; nucleotides outside the gene matches: 11. CDR3 length: 17 residues. Here the CDR3 DNA reads TGTGCCAGCAGTTCAAGGGGACTAGCGGGCGCTGGGGATACGCAGTATTTT. It specifies CASSSRGLAGAGDTQYF.

This chain links TRBV7-6 with TRBJ2-1; 9 bases are a match to TRBD2. V lost 1 base, J lost 10 bases, and 14 bases stayed unmatched. The CDR3 spans 17 residues. Germline CDR1 SGHVS, CDR2 FNYEAQ. This CDR3 reads CASSLEGGGRAGWEQFF. DNA of the CDR3: TGTGCCAGCAGCTTAGAAGGAGGCGGGAGGGCAGGTTGGGAGCAGTTCTTC. The full variable domain, in which reference TRBV7-6 and TRBJ2-1 provide the parts outside the CDR3, is GAGVSQSPRYKVTKRGQDVALRCDPISGHVSLYWYRQALGQGPEFLTYFNYEAQQDKSGLPNDRFSAERPEGSISTLTIQRTEQRDSAMYRCASSLEGGGRAGWEQFFGPGTRLTVL.

CDR3: CATSDTGGGFYNEQFF. In nucleotides, the CDR3 is TGTGCCACCAGTGACACAGGCGGGGGGTTCTACAATGAGCAGTTCTTC. This sequence joins TRBV24-1 and TRBJ2-1, with 8 nucleotides matching TRBD2. The V gene end was trimmed by 4 bases and the J gene end by 3 bases; junction bases not matched to a gene: 7. Germline CDR1 and CDR2: KGHDR and SFDVKD. CDR3 length: 16 amino acids.

In this sample, this clonotype turned up a few times. The chain combines TRBV28 with TRBJ2-7; 8 bases line up with TRBD2. Trimming took 5 bases from V and 3 from J; bases not matched to a gene: 21. The CDR3 is made up of 19 amino acids. CDR1 MDHEN and CDR2 SYDVKM come from the germline V gene. DNA of the CDR3: TGTGCCAGCAGTGGCGAAGCCCGGCGACTAGCGCGGGACCTCTACGAGCAGTACTTC. Translation gives CASSGEARRLARDLYEQYF. Based on the CDR3 plus reference TRBV28 and TRBJ2-7, the full variable domain is DVKVTQSSRYLVKRTGEKVFLECVQDMDHENMFWYRQDPGLGLRLIYFSYDVKMKEKGDIPEGYSVSREKKERFSLILESASTNQTSMYLCASSGEARRLARDLYEQYFGPGTRLTVT.

The chain has TRBV4-1 and TRBJ2-5; D tentatively reads TRBD1 or TRBD2 (5 bases each). Germline V gene data show CDR1 as MGHRA and CDR2 as YSYEKL. The V gene lost 1 base and the J gene lost 1 base, with 16 bases spanning the gap. There are 17 residues in the CDR3. The CDR3 sequence: CASSQAIVGVRQETQYF. The DNA of the CDR3 is TGCGCCAGCAGCCAAGCAATCGTGGGGGTGCGCCAAGAGACCCAGTACTTC.

The V gene is TRBV27, the J gene TRBJ2-1; 9 bases fit TRBD2. The CDR3 runs 15 residues. Germline CDR1 and CDR2: MNHEY and SMNVEV (reference sequence). V gave up 0 bases and J gave up 8 bases; unmatched junction bases: 5. The CDR3 DNA reads TGTGCCAGCAGTTTATCCGGGACTAGCTTCTATGAGCAGTTCTTC. Protein sequence: CASSLSGTSFYEQFF.

The genes are TRBV5-1 and TRBJ2-1; TRBD1 agrees at 7 bases. Germline V gene sequence: CDR1 SGHRS, CDR2 YFSETQ. The ends lost 0 bases at V and 9 bases at J; junction bases unmatched: 6. CDR3 length: 14 amino acids. The CDR3: CASSLGTGPGEQFF. CDR3 DNA sequence: TGCGCCAGCAGCTTGGGGACAGGTCCTGGTGAGCAGTTCTTC.

This chain uses TRBV2 with TRBJ2-5; D may correspond to TRBD1 or TRBD2 (5 bases each). Germline values: CDR1 SNHLY, CDR2 FYNNEI. V lost 7 bases, J lost 1 base, and 19 bases lay in between. CDR3 size: 16 residues. The CDR3 sequence is CASTAGASNTQETQYF. Here the CDR3 DNA reads TGTGCCAGCACTGCCGGGGCTAGCAATACCCAAGAGACCCAGTACTTC.